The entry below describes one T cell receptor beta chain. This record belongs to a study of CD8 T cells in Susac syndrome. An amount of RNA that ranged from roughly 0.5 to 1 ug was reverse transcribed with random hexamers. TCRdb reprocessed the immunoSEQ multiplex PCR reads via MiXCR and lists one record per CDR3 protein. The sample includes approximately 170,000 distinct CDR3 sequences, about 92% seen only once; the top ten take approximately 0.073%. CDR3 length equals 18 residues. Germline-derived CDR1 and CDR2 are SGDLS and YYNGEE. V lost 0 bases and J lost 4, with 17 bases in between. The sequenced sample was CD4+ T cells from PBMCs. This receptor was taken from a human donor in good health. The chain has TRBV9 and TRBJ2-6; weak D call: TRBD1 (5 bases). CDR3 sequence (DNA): TGTGCCAGCAGCGTAGCGGGCGGTAGGGGATCCGGGGCCAACGTCCTGACTTTC. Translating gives CASSVAGGRGSGANVLTF.